One and the same sample provided the 25 T cell receptor beta chains below, sequenced in a study of Ad26.COV2.S vaccination and SARS-CoV-2 variants. Assay used: immunoSEQ multiplex PCR; TCRdb lists only in-frame clones, some missing. This table has fewer than 800,000 clones, 89% appearing once. Specified treatment: roughly 18 received Ad26.COV2.S at low or high dose, single or two shots; five or six received placebo; per-sample allocation not given. Sampling was performed 63 days after the first vaccine or placebo injection. The starting material was peripheral blood, obtained in a trial of Ad26.COV2.S vaccine versus placebo. The receptors shown here come from a person aged 18-65 years who received the Ad26.COV2.S COVID-19 vaccine or a placebo.

The V call is TRBV30, the J call TRBJ1-1; unclear D gene. The CDR3 is 11 residues long. CDR1 and CDR2 (germline): GTSNPN, SVGIG (reference sequence). Trimming pared 5 bases from V and 4 bases from J, leaving 8 bases between. The CDR3 DNA reads TGTGCCTGGGCACCAGGCACTGAAGCTTTCTTT. This codes for CAWAPGTEAFF.

The chain has TRBV12-5 and TRBJ1-5; 10 bases line up with TRBD1. Germline CDR1 reads LGHNT; CDR2 reads FRNRAP. The CDR3 runs 16 residues. Trimming at V came to 5 bases and at J to 6 bases, leaving 10 bases not matched to a gene. CDR3 nucleotides: TGTGCTAGTGGTCCCGGGACAGGGGTTGTAGGTCAGCCCCAGCATTTT. Translated: CASGPGTGVVGQPQHF.

This chain connects TRBV4-2 to TRBJ1-4; D unresolved. The germline V gene encodes CDR1 LGHNA and CDR2 YNFKEQ. The CDR3 totals 15 residues. Trimming removed 3 bases from V and 4 bases from J, with 12 bases in between. The CDR3 is CASSQPGRLNEKLFF. For the CDR3, the DNA is TGTGCCAGCAGCCAGCCGGGCCGCCTTAATGAAAAACTGTTTTTT.

The chain carries TRBV7-2 and TRBJ1-4; a possible D gene is TRBD1 (5 bases). V was clipped by 6 bases and J by 6 bases, with 14 bases between them. CDR3 length: 14 amino acids. CDR1 is SGHTA, CDR2 FQGNSA, per germline. The CDR3 bases are TGTGCCAGCAGTCTCCTCACGGGGGATGAAAAACTGTTTTTT. Translating gives CASSLLTGDEKLFF.

This chain joins TRBV11-2 and TRBJ1-2; 7 bases are shared with TRBD1. The germline V gene has CDR1 SGHAT and CDR2 FQNNGV. This CDR3 is built from 14 residues. Trimming cost V 1 base and J 5 bases; bases outside gene matches: 4. The CDR3 sequence is CASSLVDRFYGYTF. The CDR3 region has the DNA TGTGCCAGCAGCTTAGTGGACAGGTTTTATGGCTACACCTTC.

The J gene is TRBJ2-1, the V gene TRBV4-1, with D perhaps matching TRBD2 (6 bases). The CDR3 runs to 15 residues. The germline V and J ends were trimmed by 4 bases and 6 bases, with 16 bases remaining between them. The germline gives CDR1 MGHRA, CDR2 YSYEKL. The CDR3 sequence is CASSPSGVRSNEQFF. In DNA form, the CDR3 reads TGCGCCAGCAGCCCCTCGGGAGTCCGGTCCAATGAGCAGTTCTTC.

This chain joins TRBV4-3 and TRBJ1-1; 9 positions agree with TRBD1. Per the germline V gene, CDR1 is LGHNA and CDR2 is YSLEER. Germline trimming cut 5 bases from V and 7 bases from J; bases unmatched to any gene: 8. The CDR3 extends over 14 amino acids. The CDR3 nucleotides are TGCGCCAGCAGCTTTAACAGGGGGCAAGGTGAAGCTTTCTTT. Amino acids: CASSFNRGQGEAFF.

This clone was seen only once. The genes are TRBV10-2 and TRBJ2-7, with TRBD2 matching 12 bases. The V segment lost 7 bases and the J segment 0 bases; nucleotides outside the gene matches: 1. The CDR3 runs to 14 residues. The germline CDR1 and CDR2 sequences are WSHSY and SAAADI. The chain's CDR3 is CASTGLAGSYEQYF. The CDR3, as DNA: TGCGCCAGCACGGGACTAGCGGGCTCCTACGAGCAGTACTTC.

V usage is TRBV5-1 and J usage is TRBJ2-7; 14 bases agree with TRBD2. After removal of 5 bases from V and 5 bases from J, the junction contained 12 bases not matched to a gene. Looked up from germline, CDR1 is SGHRS and CDR2 is YFSETQ. The CDR3 sequence is 17 residues long. CDR3 in amino acids: CASSPGLAGGKTHEQYF. As DNA, the CDR3 is TGCGCCAGCAGTCCCGGACTAGCGGGGGGCAAGACCCACGAGCAGTACTTC.

The chain is built from TRBV2 and TRBJ2-1, with TRBD2 identical over 7 bases. V trimming: 6 bases; J trimming: 6 bases; junction bases outside the gene matches: 8. This CDR3 has 14 amino acids. The germline CDR1 and CDR2 sequences are SNHLY and FYNNEI. The CDR3 nucleotides read TGTGCCAGCAGACCCCGACTAGCCTCCAATGAGCAGTTCTTC. It codes for CASRPRLASNEQFF. Using reference TRBV2 and TRBJ2-1 for the parts outside the CDR3, the full variable domain is EPEVTQTPSHQVTQMGQEVILRCVPISNHLYFYWYRQILGQKVEFLVSFYNNEISEKSEIFDDQFSVERPDGSNFTLKIRSTKLEDSAMYFCASRPRLASNEQFFGPGTRLTVL.

CDR3 nucleotide sequence: TGTGCCAGCAGCCAGGGACAGCGGAACTATGGCTACACCTTC. This sequence encodes CASSQGQRNYGYTF. This sequence joins TRBV6-5 and TRBJ1-2; 7 bases fit TRBD1. Germline loops: CDR1 MNHEY, CDR2 SVGAGI. The CDR3 loop spans 14 amino acids. V trimming: 6 bases; J trimming: 2 bases; junction bases outside the gene matches: 6.

This chain links TRBV15 with TRBJ1-2, with 8 nucleotides matching TRBD1. J was trimmed by 2 bases and V by 3 bases; bases with no gene match: 2. The CDR3 loop spans 14 amino acids. From germline, CDR1 is LNHNV and CDR2 YYDKDF (reference sequence). The CDR3 sequence: CATSRDRVNYGYTF. The CDR3 DNA follows: TGTGCCACCAGCAGGGACAGGGTGAACTATGGCTACACCTTC.

The chain joins TRBV20-1 to TRBJ2-7, with a weak D call TRBD2 (6 bases). The germline gives CDR1 DFQATT, CDR2 SNEGSKA (reference sequence). The CDR3 spans 11 residues. The CDR3 loop reads CKAGPSYEQYF. The CDR3 nucleotides read TGCAAAGCGGGCCCCTCCTACGAGCAGTACTTC.

V and J are TRBV12-5 and TRBJ1-5; D perhaps matches TRBD1 (6 bases). The CDR3 is 14 amino acids. Germline CDR1 is LGHNT and CDR2 is FRNRAP. Deletions cut 6 bases from V and 3 bases from J, with 12 bases between. The CDR3 coding sequence is TGTGCTAGTGGACCCGGACAGCTCAATCAGCCCCAGCATTTT. Its protein product is CASGPGQLNQPQHF.

This clone was observed a handful of times. The chain is built from TRBV6-5 and TRBJ2-7; 7 bases are a match to TRBD1. V shed 2 bases and J 3 bases; nucleotides not matched to a gene: 4. Per the germline V gene, CDR1 is MNHEY and CDR2 is SVGAGI. CDR3 size: 14 residues. The CDR3 DNA sequence: TGTGCCAGCAGTTACCACGACAGGGTCTACGAGCAGTACTTC. The encoded protein is CASSYHDRVYEQYF.

This clone is a singleton in its sample. The chain couples TRBV18 to TRBJ2-1, with D possibly TRBD2 on 8 matching bases. V lost 2 bases and J lost 15, with 14 bases in between. Germline CDR1 reads KGHSH; CDR2 reads LQKENI. This CDR3 comprises 12 residues. The CDR3 sequence is CASSPVAGQPFF. Written as DNA, the CDR3 is TGTGCCAGCTCACCAGTAGCGGGACAGCCGTTCTTC.

The rearrangement uses TRBV12-5 and TRBJ1-1; 9 nucleotides align to TRBD1. Trimming cost V 5 bases and J 10 bases; bases outside gene matches: 14. CDR3 length equals 15 residues. CDR1 is LGHNT, CDR2 FRNRAP, per germline. CDR3 nucleotide sequence: TGTGCTAGTGGTCCCTGGACAGGGGCCCGGGGGGGAGCTTTCTTT. This encodes CASGPWTGARGGAFF. The full variable domain, completed using reference TRBV12-5 and TRBJ1-1, is DARVTQTPRHKVTEMGQEVTMRCQPILGHNTVFWYRQTMMQGLELLAYFRNRAPLDDSGMPKDRFSAEMPDATLATLKIQPSEPRDSAVYFCASGPWTGARGGAFFGQGTRLTVV.

This clone was observed once. The V and J genes are TRBV25-1 and TRBJ2-4; 10 positions agree with TRBD2. CDR3 length: 15 residues. V lost 3 bases and J lost 3; bases outside the gene matches: 2. Germline-derived CDR1 and CDR2 are MGHDK and SYGVNS. Here the CDR3 reads CASSDRTSGKNIQYF. Here the CDR3 DNA reads TGTGCCAGCAGTGACAGGACTAGCGGCAAAAACATTCAGTACTTC.

The V call is TRBV14, the J call TRBJ2-3; possibly TRBD2 for D (6 bases). Trimming took off 6 bases at V and 2 bases at J, with 9 bases between the two ends. The V gene's germline CDR1 is SGHDN and CDR2 FVKESK. This CDR3 region has 13 residues. The CDR3, as DNA: TGTGCCAGCAGTAGCGGTACCACAGATACGCAGTATTTT. Protein: CASSSGTTDTQYF.

Here the CDR3 reads CASSDLPSGRQFF. The CDR3, as DNA: TGTGCCAGCAGTGACCTCCCTAGCGGGAGGCAGTTCTTC. V gene TRBV2 combines with J gene TRBJ2-1, with 10 bases that match TRBD2. The CDR3 runs 13 residues. V lost 3 bases and J lost 12; bases outside the gene matches: 5. Germline V gene data show CDR1 as SNHLY and CDR2 as FYNNEI.

This clone was counted a single time. V is TRBV2 and J is TRBJ1-4, with 7 positions matching TRBD1. Germline V CDR1 and CDR2: SNHLY, FYNNEI. Unmatched junction bases numbered 5, after V lost 8 bases and J lost 8 bases. CDR3 length equals 12 residues. The CDR3 DNA sequence: TGTGCCAGCCGGGACAGTGGCGAAAAACTGTTTTTT. Amino acids: CASRDSGEKLFF.

As concerns this clone: Other nucleotide sequences in the sample specify the same CDR3. The chain has TRBV5-1 and TRBJ2-3, with D uncertain. Trimming removed 0 bases at V and 2 bases at J, with 7 bases between. The CDR3 consists of 14 residues. The germline V gene encodes CDR1 SGHRS and CDR2 YFSETQ. The CDR3 nucleotides read TGCGCCAGCAGCTTGGGCAGTTCCACAGATACGCAGTATTTT. Its protein is CASSLGSSTDTQYF.

The rearrangement uses TRBV13 and TRBJ2-2; D gene uncertain. Trimming pared 1 base from V and 8 bases from J, leaving 20 bases between. The CDR3 contains 17 residues. Germline V gene lookup returns CDR1 PRHDT and CDR2 FYEKMQ (reference sequence). CDR3 nucleotides: TGTGCCAGCAGCTTAGAAAGGCGGTCCGGAGCGATGGGGGAGCTGTTTTTT. Translated: CASSLERRSGAMGELFF.

The CDR3 loop reads CASSLGRGTANTGELFF. CDR3 DNA sequence: TGCGCCAGCAGCTTAGGAAGGGGGACAGCGAACACCGGGGAGCTGTTTTTT. The genes are TRBV5-1 and TRBJ2-2; 7 nucleotides line up with TRBD1. V shed 2 bases, J shed 0 bases, and the junction held 7 bases outside the gene matches. The CDR3 runs to 17 residues. Germline lookup yields CDR1 SGHRS and CDR2 YFSETQ.

The chain employs TRBV10-1 and TRBJ2-2; D not resolved. CDR1 WNHNN and CDR2 SYGVQD come from the germline V gene (reference sequence). The CDR3 has 13 residues. V was cut by 6 bases and J by 1 base, with 6 bases left in between. The CDR3 sequence is CASRDGNTGELFF. CDR3 in DNA: TGCGCCAGCAGAGACGGGAACACCGGGGAGCTGTTTTTT.